The 8 T cell receptor beta chains listed next were all sequenced from one sample in a study of blood T cells in healthy people across ages. Primers used in a second PCR of about 6 to 12 cycles were a sample-barcoded 5' primer and a J-beta primer mix. In TCRdb, the 5' RACE reads were re-called with MiXCR into one record per CDR3 protein. Among 1.5 million to 2 million distinct CDR3 sequences listed, approximately 30% were seen once. The sequenced material came from blood. The receptors come from a woman aged 25 to 39 in good health.

The chain has TRBV10-3 and TRBJ2-3; D gene unclear. The V end was cut by 2 bases, the J end by 6 bases, with 6 bases between. This CDR3 is built from 12 residues. Germline lookup yields CDR1 ENHRY and CDR2 SYGVKD. The CDR3 loop reads CAISEDGDTQYF. CDR3 nucleotides: TGTGCCATCAGTGAGGACGGGGATACGCAGTATTTT.

This clonotype was seen a few times. The gene calls are TRBV7-9 and TRBJ1-1; 7 bases fit TRBD1. V lost 5 bases to trimming and J lost 1 base; unmatched junction nucleotides: 4. Germline V CDR1 and CDR2: SEHNR, FQNEAQ (reference sequence). CDR3 length equals 14 residues. The CDR3 coding sequence is TGTGCCAGCAGCGCACAGGGGTCGAACACTGAAGCTTTCTTT. It is translated as CASSAQGSNTEAFF. The complete variable domain, with remaining parts taken from reference TRBV7-9 and TRBJ1-1, reads DTGVSQNPRHKITKRGQNVTFRCDPISEHNRLYWYRQTLGQGPEFLTYFQNEAQLEKSRLLSDRFSAERPKGSFSTLEIQRTEQGDSAMYLCASSAQGSNTEAFFGQGTRLTVV.

This clonotype was seen more than once but under ten times. The rearrangement joins TRBV18 to TRBJ1-1; TRBD1 matches 10 bases. V trimming: 3 bases; J trimming: 10 bases; junction bases outside the gene matches: 8. The CDR3 spans 14 residues. Germline V gives CDR1 KGHSH, CDR2 LQKENI. The CDR3 region has the DNA TGTGCCAGCTCACCGGGACAGGGGCGAGGGGGAGCTTTCTTT. Protein product: CASSPGQGRGGAFF. Filled out from reference TRBV18 and TRBJ1-1, the complete variable domain reads NAGVMQNPRHLVRRRGQEARLRCSPMKGHSHVYWYRQLPEEGLKFMVYLQKENIIDESGMPKERFSAEFPKEGPSILRIQQVVRGDSAAYFCASSPGQGRGGAFFGQGTRLTVV.

V and J are TRBV7-2 and TRBJ2-7, with D uncertain. The germline CDR1 and CDR2 sequences are SGHTA and FQGNSA. The CDR3 has 14 amino acids. Trimming removed 1 base from V and 3 bases from J, with 10 bases in between. The CDR3 spells CASSLEANIYEQYF. The CDR3 nucleotides are TGTGCCAGCAGCTTAGAGGCCAATATCTACGAGCAGTACTTC.

This clonotype came up many times. The chain links TRBV7-9 to TRBJ2-1, with 9 bases matching TRBD1. The V segment lost 5 bases and the J segment 10 bases; nucleotides outside the gene matches: 12. CDR3 size: 15 residues. Germline V gene lookup returns CDR1 SEHNR and CDR2 FQNEAQ (reference sequence). CDR3 nucleotide sequence: TGTGCCAGCAGCACCGGGACAGGGTCGGCGGAGGAGCAGTTCTTC. Translated, it gives CASSTGTGSAEEQFF.

This clonotype showed up many times. J is TRBJ2-1 and V is TRBV6-1; possible D gene TRBD1, 6 bases. Trimming removed 5 bases from V and 2 bases from J, with 10 bases in between. Germline-derived CDR1 and CDR2 are MNHNS and SASEGT. CDR3 length: 14 amino acids. Written as DNA, the CDR3 is TGTGCCAGCAGTTCAGGGGTAGCCTACAATGAGCAGTTCTTC. Encoded protein: CASSSGVAYNEQFF.

This clonotype was seen only a few times. CDR3 loop: CASSLAGDYYNEQFF. DNA of the CDR3: TGTGCCAGCAGCTTGGCGGGAGACTACTACAATGAGCAGTTCTTC. The V call is TRBV7-2, the J call TRBJ2-1, with TRBD2 matching over 7 bases. Germline assignment: CDR1 SGHTA and CDR2 FQGNSA. This CDR3 comprises 15 residues. V gave up 3 bases and J gave up 3 bases; unmatched junction bases: 5.

The V call is TRBV2, the J call TRBJ1-5; weak D call: TRBD1 (5 bases). The CDR3 has 19 residues. Trimming took 6 bases from V and 6 from J, leaving 30 bases between them. The germline V gene encodes CDR1 SNHLY and CDR2 FYNNEI. The DNA for the CDR3 is TGTGCCAGCAGCGCCGCTGTGTACCACGGGACTCCGTGGGCTCAGCCCCAGCATTTT. Its protein product is CASSAAVYHGTPWAQPQHF.